The present entry profiles one T cell receptor (beta chain) with its context. In the original analysis: How many nucleated cells were present was estimated from reference gene primer amplification. Using immunoSEQ multiplex PCR, the repertoire was profiled, and TCRdb retains in-frame clones only, with some absent. For V, J and clone size, that table is used; D and trimming come from the DNA. The sample lists some 200,000 clones, approximately 85% occurring once. This specimen belongs to a study of blood T cell repertoires in COVID-19. V was cut by 0 bases and J by 0 bases, with 10 bases left in between. There are 16 residues in the CDR3. The germline CDR1 and CDR2 sequences are SGHRS and YFSETQ. Categorization into cohorts depended on clinical history that participants reported. Recovered Cohort 3 donors showed two negative PCRs, clearance, or symptom resolution.

The sequencing input was PBMCs or T cells enriched from blood (not recorded which). This sequence was found in a man between 40 and 49 years old who had recovered from COVID-19. The chain recombines TRBV5-1 with TRBJ1-3, with D tentatively TRBD1 (5 bases). DNA for the CDR3: TGCGCCAGCAGCTTGGGGGCAGGGATCTCTGGAAACACCATATATTTT. Protein: CASSLGAGISGNTIYF.